This is a list of T cell receptor beta chains from one sample in a study of cytomegalovirus exposure and HLA in healthy donors. Method: immunoSEQ multiplex PCR; TCRdb's copy keeps in-frame clones and lacks some. The sample consists of hundreds of thousands of clones, almost 80% of them appearing once. Sequencing used PBMCs. The receptors originated from a male donor in good health and CMV-seronegative. Each CDR3 is given with its conserved first and last residue. The D gene is left open where the match is weak. The size field is filled for only some rows; it gives once, few, many or a size class.

TRBJ1-1	.	few	TRBV5-6	CASSSFDTGDLEAFF	TGTGCCAGCAGCTCGTTCGATACAGGTGATCTTGAAGCTTTCTTT
TRBJ1-1	TRBD1	.	TRBV5-1	CASSLSPGTVMNTEAFF	TGCGCCAGCAGCCTGAGTCCCGGGACAGTCATGAACACTGAAGCTTTCTTT
TRBJ1-2	.	.	TRBV27	CASSPQGNYGYTF	TGTGCCAGCAGTCCACAGGGTAACTATGGCTACACCTTC
TRBJ2-3	TRBD2	.	TRBV14	CASSQGGGTLTDTQYF	TGTGCCAGCAGCCAAGGGGGAGGGACCCTCACAGATACGCAGTATTTT
TRBJ2-7	TRBD2	.	TRBV28	CASSLRGSLSYEQYF	TGTGCCAGCAGTTTACGCGGGAGCCTCTCCTACGAGCAGTACTTC
TRBJ1-3	.	.	TRBV28	CASSLVRTGSGNTIYF	TGTGCCAGCAGTTTAGTTCGAACCGGCTCTGGAAACACCATATATTTT
TRBJ1-2	.	.	TRBV28	CVSSPTWKTHGYTF	TGTGTCAGCAGCCCAACTTGGAAGACACATGGCTACACCTTC
TRBJ2-7	TRBD1	.	TRBV7-8	CASSFLDRAVHEQYF	TGTGCCAGCAGCTTTTTGGACAGGGCAGTCCACGAGCAGTACTTC
TRBJ1-1	.	.	TRBV7-3	CASSPHLGGILGRQNTEAFF	TGTGCCAGCAGCCCCCACCTTGGAGGGATTTTGGGACGGCAGAACACTGAAGCTTTCTTT
TRBJ2-3	.	few	TRBV9	CASSVLAFASTDTQYF	TGTGCCAGCAGCGTACTAGCGTTTGCTAGCACAGATACGCAGTATTTT
TRBJ2-3	.	.	TRBV19	CASSRGDSTDTQYF	TGTGCCAGTAGTAGGGGGGACAGCACAGATACGCAGTATTTT
TRBJ1-6	TRBD1	.	TRBV6-5	CASRGTGASPLHF	TGTGCCAGCAGGGGAACAGGGGCATCACCCCTCCACTTT
TRBJ2-5	TRBD2	few	TRBV7-9	CASSPPAEREVQYF	TGTGCCAGCAGCCCCCCGGCGGAGCGGGAGGTCCAGTACTTC
TRBJ1-5	.	.	TRBV19	CASRGPLAYRPQHF	TGTGCCAGTAGGGGTCCCTTAGCTTATCGGCCCCAGCATTTT
TRBJ1-6	TRBD1	.	TRBV4-2	CASSQGQGRNSPLHF	TGTGCCAGCAGCCAGGGACAGGGTAGAAATTCACCCCTCCACTTT
TRBJ2-4	.	.	TRBV28	CASRVGAAKNIQYF	TGTGCCAGCAGGGTGGGGGCGGCCAAAAACATTCAGTACTTC
TRBJ1-5	.	few	TRBV5-8	CASSPDQPQHF	TGTGCCAGCAGCCCGGATCAGCCCCAGCATTTT
TRBJ2-5	TRBD1	.	TRBV14	CASSQPQTGGYQETQYF	TGTGCCAGCAGCCAGCCTCAGACAGGGGGCTACCAAGAGACCCAGTACTTC
TRBJ2-1	TRBD2	.	TRBV27	CASSGLAGVSNEQFF	TGTGCCAGCAGTGGCCTAGCGGGAGTGAGCAATGAGCAGTTCTTC
TRBJ2-1	.	.	TRBV7-2	CASSGEGGYNEQFF	TGTGCCAGCAGCGGGGAGGGGGGCTACAATGAGCAGTTCTTC
TRBJ2-4	TRBD1	.	TRBV6-1	CASTTGEAKNIQYF	TGTGCCAGCACAACAGGGGAGGCCAAAAACATTCAGTACTTC
TRBJ2-7	TRBD2	few	TRBV5-1	CASSPRTSGSTYEQYF	TGCGCCAGCAGCCCCCGGACTAGCGGTTCTACCTACGAGCAGTACTTC
TRBJ1-1	.	few	TRBV19	CASSPAGGVTEAFF	TGTGCCAGCTCACCTGCGGGGGGAGTCACTGAAGCTTTCTTT
TRBJ1-2	TRBD1	.	TRBV28	CASSFKGQGVDGYTF	TGTGCCAGCAGTTTTAAGGGACAGGGGGTGGATGGCTACACCTTC
TRBJ1-2	.	.	TRBV7-9	CASKDLNYGYTF	TGTGCCAGCAAAGACTTAAACTATGGCTACACCTTC
TRBJ2-7	TRBD2	.	TRBV7-9	CASSPGGGLQYF	TGTGCCAGCAGCCCGGGGGGGGGATTGCAGTACTTC
TRBJ2-7	TRBD1	few	TRBV9	CASSVALGRGRNEQYF	TGTGCCAGCAGCGTAGCTCTCGGCAGGGGGCGAAACGAGCAGTACTTC
TRBJ2-5	.	.	TRBV5-6	CASSFGYRVWETQYF	TGTGCCAGCAGCTTTGGTTACAGGGTCTGGGAGACCCAGTACTTC
TRBJ2-3	TRBD2	.	TRBV4-1	CASSPLAGGTDTQYF	TGCGCCAGCAGCCCGTTAGCGGGAGGGACAGATACGCAGTATTTT
TRBJ2-1	.	.	TRBV7-9	CASSLETSRNNEQFF	TGTGCCAGCAGCTTAGAAACTAGCAGAAACAATGAGCAGTTCTTC
TRBJ2-5	TRBD2	.	TRBV14	CASSQGPRGTGGSETQYF	TGTGCCAGCAGCCAAGGCCCACGAGGGACCGGGGGGTCAGAGACCCAGTACTTC